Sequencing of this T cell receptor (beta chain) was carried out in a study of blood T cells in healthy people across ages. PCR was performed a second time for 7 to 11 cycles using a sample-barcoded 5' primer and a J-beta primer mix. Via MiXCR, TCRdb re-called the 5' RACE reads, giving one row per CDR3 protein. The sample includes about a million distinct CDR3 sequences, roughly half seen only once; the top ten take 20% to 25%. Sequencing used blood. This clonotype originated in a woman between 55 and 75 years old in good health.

The CDR3 DNA is TGCAGTGCCTTCAAAGGTCCAGCGGGGACACAGGAGACCCAGTACTTC. Protein: CSAFKGPAGTQETQYF. This chain links TRBV20-1 with TRBJ2-7, with a possible D match to TRBD2 (7 bases). The DNA end is a closer match to TRBJ2-5, so the J assignment may be wrong. Germline CDR1 reads DFQATT; CDR2 reads SNEGSKA (reference sequence). This CDR3 comprises 16 residues.